Following are 7 T cell receptor beta chains from one sample sequenced in a study of shared clonotypes between healthy human individuals (dated by TCRdb to the early 2020s). The method behind the library was the immunoSEQ multiplex PCR assay. TCRdb took over this immuneACCESS table, retaining in-frame rearrangements with V and J assigned. Such tables are incomplete; in checked studies, under half of the missing clones stem from an unresolved V gene, and the remainder is unexplained. This sample holds fewer than 1.6 million clones; roughly 98.5% were observed only once. In total, the top ten clones hold approximately 0.4% of the sample. The source material was naive CD4+ T cells sorted from blood. The cell subset or site label, as the study defines it: CD45RA+ positively selected. The receptors here all came from a man between 25 and 39 years old in good health.

J is TRBJ2-6 and V is TRBV7-9; tentative D call: TRBD2 (6 bases). The CDR3 is made up of 18 amino acids. Trimming cost V 5 bases and J 1 base, with 18 bases left between them. CDR1 SEHNR and CDR2 FQNEAQ come from the germline V gene (reference sequence). The CDR3 protein is CASSLLGGKLSGANVLTF. The CDR3, as DNA: TGTGCCAGCAGCCTCCTAGGCGGGAAACTTTCTGGGGCCAACGTCCTGACTTTC.

J is TRBJ2-1 and V is TRBV11-3; TRBD2 matches at 10 bases. V gave up 3 bases and J gave up 8 bases; unmatched junction bases: 7. CDR1 is SGHNT, CDR2 YENEEA, per germline. This CDR3 region has 15 residues. The CDR3 reads CASSFRLAGAHEQFF. The CDR3 DNA follows: TGTGCCAGCAGCTTTAGGCTAGCGGGAGCCCATGAGCAGTTCTTC.

This clone was counted a single time. The gene calls are TRBV9 and TRBJ2-5; D is ambiguous. V lost 2 bases, J lost 5 bases, and 10 bases lay in between. Germline CDR1 SGDLS, CDR2 YYNGEE. The CDR3 consists of 13 residues. The CDR3 DNA is TGTGCCAGCAGCGTTGAGGTCCATGAGACCCAGTACTTC. It is translated as CASSVEVHETQYF.

This chain connects TRBV2 to TRBJ2-7; D possibly uses TRBD1 or TRBD2 (5 bases each). Germline CDR1 reads SNHLY; CDR2 reads FYNNEI. The CDR3 totals 16 residues. The V and J ends lost 2 bases and 3 bases respectively, with 17 bases between them. CDR3 bases: TGTGCCAGCAGTGAATATGGGACCCAGTCCCTCTACGAGCAGTACTTC. Amino acids: CASSEYGTQSLYEQYF. The complete variable domain, with remaining parts taken from reference TRBV2 and TRBJ2-7, reads EPEVTQTPSHQVTQMGQEVILRCVPISNHLYFYWYRQILGQKVEFLVSFYNNEISEKSEIFDDQFSVERPDGSNFTLKIRSTKLEDSAMYFCASSEYGTQSLYEQYFGPGTRLTVT.

The count of this clone is one. The chain is built from TRBV2 and TRBJ1-2; no firm D call. CDR3 length: 13 residues. CDR1 is SNHLY and CDR2 is FYNNEI in the germline V gene. The V end was cut by 8 bases, the J end by 8 bases, with 18 bases between. The CDR3 here is CASRRTLQAGYTF. The CDR3 DNA reads TGTGCCAGCCGCCGGACTCTCCAGGCCGGCTACACCTTC. Combining the CDR3 with reference TRBV2 and TRBJ1-2 gives the whole variable domain EPEVTQTPSHQVTQMGQEVILRCVPISNHLYFYWYRQILGQKVEFLVSFYNNEISEKSEIFDDQFSVERPDGSNFTLKIRSTKLEDSAMYFCASRRTLQAGYTFGSGTRLTVV.

As DNA, the CDR3 is TGTGCCAGTAGTATATTCAGGGGGTCAGATACGCAGTATTTT. It yields the protein CASSIFRGSDTQYF. The J gene is TRBJ2-3, the V gene TRBV19, with 7 bases identical to TRBD1. This CDR3 is built from 14 residues. CDR1 is LNHDA, CDR2 SQIVND, per germline (reference sequence). V was pared by 2 bases and J by 4 bases, with 3 bases of the junction left unmatched.

This chain joins TRBV28 and TRBJ2-7; 8 bases are a match to TRBD2. The length of the CDR3 is 15 residues. Germline V gives CDR1 MDHEN, CDR2 SYDVKM. V was clipped by 6 bases and J by 0 bases; unmatched bases: 7. DNA for the CDR3: TGTGCCAGCAGCATTTCAACTAGCGGCTCCTACGAGCAGTACTTC. Translating it yields CASSISTSGSYEQYF. Drawing the rest from reference TRBV28 and TRBJ2-7, the complete variable domain is DVKVTQSSRYLVKRTGEKVFLECVQDMDHENMFWYRQDPGLGLRLIYFSYDVKMKEKGDIPEGYSVSREKKERFSLILESASTNQTSMYLCASSISTSGSYEQYFGPGTRLTVT.